Listed below are T cell receptor beta chains from one sample, sequenced in a study of blood T cell repertoires in COVID-19. Profiling relied on immunoSEQ multiplex PCR, and the TCRdb table lists in-frame clones only, not all of them. The repertoire holds about 11,000 clones, with around nine tenths as singletons. Sample: peripheral blood. The receptors here all came from a human donor in a cohort sampled during active COVID-19. CDR3s leave out the opening cysteine and the closing phenylalanine or tryptophan. The order of the fields is D gene, V gene, CDR3 protein. D genes are given only for firm matches.

d_gene: TRBD2
v_gene: TRBV13
CDR3aa: ASSFDTSGSYEQY

d_gene: TRBD1
v_gene: TRBV2
CDR3aa: ASTPDRVLSEAF

d_gene: -
v_gene: TRBV9
CDR3aa: ASSQDRRGYT

d_gene: -
v_gene: TRBV7-8
CDR3aa: ASSLARREHTGANVLT

d_gene: TRBD2
v_gene: TRBV13
CDR3aa: ASSSQRGASSYEQY

d_gene: -
v_gene: TRBV4-1
CDR3aa: ASSQARGGEETQY

d_gene: TRBD1
v_gene: TRBV7-9
CDR3aa: ASSPRQGLAKNIQY

d_gene: -
v_gene: TRBV10-3
CDR3aa: AIRDSNPNTGELF

d_gene: TRBD1
v_gene: TRBV6-5
CDR3aa: ASRGTGGREAF

d_gene: -
v_gene: TRBV2
CDR3aa: ASSIRGTEAF

d_gene: -
v_gene: TRBV10-3
CDR3aa: AINLEDRYSGNTIY

d_gene: -
v_gene: TRBV5-4
CDR3aa: ASSLLTGGVTDTQY

d_gene: -
v_gene: TRBV12-3/TRBV12-4
CDR3aa: ASRRDLQETQY

d_gene: TRBD1
v_gene: TRBV7-9
CDR3aa: ASSLRPGGAGRTTEAF

d_gene: -
v_gene: TRBV12-3/TRBV12-4
CDR3aa: ASSLAGARGYT

d_gene: -
v_gene: TRBV7-9
CDR3aa: ASSFPYSNQPQH

d_gene: TRBD2
v_gene: TRBV27
CDR3aa: ARRGGEYTGELF

d_gene: TRBD2
v_gene: TRBV7-6
CDR3aa: ASSFPRVAGGLETQY

d_gene: -
v_gene: TRBV5-1
CDR3aa: ASSLGGDTEAF

d_gene: TRBD1
v_gene: TRBV29-1
CDR3aa: SVQNPGTGAYEQY

d_gene: -
v_gene: TRBV21-1
CDR3aa: ASSKLSRGLRYGYT

d_gene: -
v_gene: TRBV25-1
CDR3aa: ASSGGFGELF

d_gene: TRBD1
v_gene: TRBV19
CDR3aa: ASSGTGGYEQY

d_gene: TRBD2
v_gene: TRBV5-5
CDR3aa: ASSFGLAGGETQY

d_gene: -
v_gene: TRBV2
CDR3aa: ASNFGTLGVGELF

d_gene: -
v_gene: TRBV5-4
CDR3aa: ASSLGAGVHTGELF